A single sample is the source of the 31 T cell receptor beta chains below, sequenced in a study of CD8+ T cells in alopecia areata. Extraction and reverse transcription of RNA yielded cDNA as the sequencing template. Measured with immunoSEQ multiplex PCR; TCRdb has only the in-frame clones, and not every one. Seen here are fewer than 250,000 clones, around two fifths observed once, and the top ten hold 0.45% to 0.55%. Documented treatment: oral pan-JAK inhibitor, 5-10 mg twice daily. The source was CD4+ T cells sorted from blood, collected between weeks 30 and 35, from a patient treated with tofacitinib. All receptors derive from a human donor with alopecia areata.

This clone occurred a few times. The chain combines TRBV4-1 with TRBJ2-1; 15 bases fit TRBD2. Looked up from germline, CDR1 is MGHRA and CDR2 is YSYEKL. This CDR3 has 17 amino acids. With V trimmed by 4 bases and J by 5 bases, 6 bases remained unmatched. Here the CDR3 reads CASSPGLAGGPHNEQFF. CDR3 DNA sequence: TGCGCCAGCAGCCCAGGACTAGCGGGAGGGCCACACAATGAGCAGTTCTTC.

The CDR3 DNA follows: TGCGCCAGCAGCTCACGGGACGGCTCCTACGAGCAGTACTTC. This codes for CASSSRDGSYEQYF. The chain is built from TRBV5-1 and TRBJ2-7; the D gene could be TRBD1 or TRBD2 (5 bases each). This CDR3 spans 14 amino acids. Germline V gives CDR1 SGHRS, CDR2 YFSETQ. The ends were cut back, 3 bases at V and 0 bases at J, with 10 bases in the middle.

This chain uses TRBV30 with TRBJ2-7; D unclear. Germline V lookup: CDR1 GTSNPN, CDR2 SVGIG (reference sequence). The CDR3 extends over 14 amino acids. Between the trimmed V and J ends, which lost 5 bases and 4 bases, there was a span of 18 bases. The CDR3 loop is CAWQRPANPYEQYF. The CDR3 region has the DNA TGTGCCTGGCAACGGCCAGCCAACCCATACGAGCAGTACTTC.

CDR3 coding DNA: TGTGCCAGCAGCCAAGACAGAACCTATGGCTACACCTTC. It translates to CASSQDRTYGYTF. The rearrangement uses TRBV4-2 and TRBJ1-2; D is unresolved. The germline V gene has CDR1 LGHNA and CDR2 YNFKEQ. This CDR3 has 13 residues. V was shortened by 0 bases and J by 4 bases, with 6 bases between the two germline ends.

V and J are TRBV2 and TRBJ2-1; D gene uncertain. Germline assignment: CDR1 SNHLY and CDR2 FYNNEI. Trimming took 3 bases from V and 9 from J, leaving 3 bases between them. The CDR3 spans 10 residues. CDR3 sequence: CASSEGEQFF. CDR3 DNA: TGTGCCAGCAGTGAGGGTGAGCAGTTCTTC.

This chain links TRBV29-1 with TRBJ2-5; D is perhaps TRBD1 (6 bases). Germline V gene data show CDR1 as SQVTM and CDR2 as ANQGSEA. The V and J ends lost 3 bases and 4 bases respectively, with 15 bases between them. The CDR3 has 14 residues. The CDR3 sequence: CSVERSRGIETQYF. The CDR3, as DNA: TGCAGCGTTGAGCGAAGTAGGGGGATAGAGACCCAGTACTTC.

This clone was counted only a few times. The CDR3 coding sequence is TGTGCCAGCAGAGCGACAGGGTATGAGACAGATACGCAGTATTTT. Translation gives CASRATGYETDTQYF. The V and J genes are TRBV2 and TRBJ2-3; 7 bases line up with TRBD1. The germline gives CDR1 SNHLY, CDR2 FYNNEI. J lost 3 bases, V lost 6 bases, and 9 bases had no gene match. The CDR3 contains 15 residues.

J is TRBJ1-6 and V is TRBV7-2; 7 nucleotides align to TRBD1. Germline V CDR1 and CDR2: SGHTA, FQGNSA. Trimming at V came to 5 bases and at J to 10 bases, leaving 11 bases not matched to a gene. This CDR3 is 15 amino acids long. The CDR3 DNA is TGTGCCAGCAGCGCTCGACAGGGAGGTACGTCACCCCTCCACTTT. Protein product: CASSARQGGTSPLHF.

The rearrangement links TRBV7-9 to TRBJ2-7; perhaps D is TRBD1 or TRBD2 (5 bases each). Germline CDR1 is SEHNR and CDR2 is FQNEAQ (reference sequence). The CDR3 is 15 amino acids. The V end lost 1 base, the J end lost 3 bases, and 13 bases lay between the germline ends. The CDR3 DNA follows: TGTGCCAGCAGCTTAGGGGGCCGGGATCGCTACGAGCAGTACTTC. This codes for CASSLGGRDRYEQYF.

The rearrangement links TRBV13 to TRBJ2-1, with D tentatively TRBD1 or TRBD2 (5 bases each). This CDR3 comprises 15 residues. The V gene's germline CDR1 is PRHDT and CDR2 FYEKMQ (reference sequence). V was cut by 6 bases and J by 5 bases, with 17 bases left in between. CDR3 in DNA: TGTGCCAGCAGATTTCAACGGGACCCCCACAATGAGCAGTTCTTC. Translation gives CASRFQRDPHNEQFF.

This clone has just a few counts. The chain has TRBV18 and TRBJ2-3, with D possibly matching TRBD1 (6 bases). This CDR3 region has 19 residues. Between the trimmed V and J ends, which lost 3 bases and 0 bases, there was a span of 22 bases. CDR1 is KGHSH, CDR2 LQKENI, per germline. CDR3 nucleotide sequence: TGTGCCAGCTCACCTCGGACAGTAGTACCCCCATTTAGCACAGATACGCAGTATTTT. It codes for CASSPRTVVPPFSTDTQYF. Combining the CDR3 with reference TRBV18 and TRBJ2-3 gives the whole variable domain NAGVMQNPRHLVRRRGQEARLRCSPMKGHSHVYWYRQLPEEGLKFMVYLQKENIIDESGMPKERFSAEFPKEGPSILRIQQVVRGDSAAYFCASSPRTVVPPFSTDTQYFGPGTRLTVL.

This chain connects TRBV30 to TRBJ1-2, with 9 bases identical to TRBD1. Trimming took 2 bases from V and 6 from J; bases not matched to a gene: 4. The germline gives CDR1 GTSNPN, CDR2 SVGIG (reference sequence). The CDR3 totals 13 residues. CDR3 sequence: CAWSTGGPNGYTF. In nucleotides, the CDR3 is TGTGCCTGGAGTACAGGGGGCCCGAATGGCTACACCTTC.

This clone was observed once. This sequence joins TRBV6-1 and TRBJ2-2, with D unresolved. Looked up from germline, CDR1 is MNHNS and CDR2 is SASEGT. V shed 5 bases and J shed 1 base, with 8 bases lying between them. The CDR3 runs to 14 residues. The DNA of the CDR3 is TGTGCCAGCAGTTATTCAGGGAACACCGGGGAGCTGTTTTTT. Translated, it gives CASSYSGNTGELFF.

This sequence joins TRBV29-1 and TRBJ1-5, with D hard to call. Deletions cut 0 bases from V and 7 bases from J, with 1 base between. This CDR3 has 10 residues. The germline V gene encodes CDR1 SQVTM and CDR2 ANQGSEA. The CDR3 sequence: CSVEEQPQHF. CDR3 DNA: TGCAGCGTTGAAGAGCAGCCCCAGCATTTT.

V gene TRBV7-3 combines with J gene TRBJ2-7; a weak D match, TRBD2 (5 bases). There are 15 residues in the CDR3. Deletions cut 1 base from V and 0 bases from J, with 10 bases between. From germline, CDR1 is SGHTA and CDR2 FQGTGA. The CDR3 DNA follows: TGTGCCAGCAGCTTAATGTCGGGGAACTCCTACGAGCAGTACTTC. Translated: CASSLMSGNSYEQYF.

The CDR3: CASSDYSNQPQHF. The CDR3 DNA sequence: TGTGCCAGCAGCGATTATAGCAATCAGCCCCAGCATTTT. The gene calls are TRBV7-8 and TRBJ1-5, with D hard to call. V shed 5 bases and J shed 0 bases, with 5 bases lying between them. Per germline, CDR1 SGHVS and CDR2 FQNEAQ. This CDR3 is built from 13 residues.

The V call is TRBV5-6, the J call TRBJ2-3, with 10 bases that match TRBD2. CDR3 length equals 16 residues. The germline V gene has CDR1 SGHDT and CDR2 YYEEEE. Germline trimming cut 5 bases from V and 6 bases from J; bases unmatched to any gene: 12. The CDR3 protein is CASSQLLAGRGDTQYF. Here the CDR3 DNA reads TGTGCCAGCAGTCAACTACTAGCGGGACGGGGCGATACGCAGTATTTT.

This chain links TRBV4-2 with TRBJ1-2; D remains unclear. CDR3 length: 14 amino acids. Looked up from germline, CDR1 is LGHNA and CDR2 is YNFKEQ. The V end was cut by 1 base, the J end by 4 bases, with 10 bases between. The CDR3 DNA reads as TGTGCCAGCAGCCAAGTTGGGCAGTTCTATGGCTACACCTTC. Protein product: CASSQVGQFYGYTF.

This clone was counted a few times. CDR3 in amino acids: CASSQGGGNYGYTF. The CDR3 nucleotides are TGTGCCAGCAGCCAGGGCGGGGGGAACTATGGCTACACCTTC. The chain joins TRBV5-4 to TRBJ1-2; D is perhaps TRBD1 (5 bases). The ends were cut back, 4 bases at V and 2 bases at J, with 12 bases in the middle. The V gene's germline CDR1 is SGHNT and CDR2 YYREEE (reference sequence). The CDR3 has 14 residues.

V usage is TRBV7-9 and J usage is TRBJ2-7; TRBD2 agrees at 9 bases. Germline CDR1 is SEHNR and CDR2 is FQNEAQ (reference sequence). V lost 2 bases and J lost 9; bases outside the gene matches: 17. CDR3 length: 17 amino acids. This CDR3 is CASSLYTAGGPGWGQYF. The CDR3 DNA reads as TGTGCCAGCAGCTTATATACAGCGGGAGGCCCTGGCTGGGGGCAGTACTTC.

The V gene is TRBV5-6, the J gene TRBJ2-2; possible D gene TRBD2, 5 bases. The germline V gene has CDR1 SGHDT and CDR2 YYEEEE. The CDR3 runs 17 residues. The ends were cut back, 4 bases at V and 1 base at J, with 17 bases in the middle. The CDR3 loop is CASSPRRGAVNTGELFF. The CDR3 DNA follows: TGTGCCAGCAGCCCCCGTCGGGGAGCGGTGAACACCGGGGAGCTGTTTTTT.

This chain connects TRBV7-9 to TRBJ1-4, with TRBD1 matching over 7 bases. Germline CDR1 reads SEHNR; CDR2 reads FQNEAQ (reference sequence). This CDR3 spans 14 amino acids. The V segment lost 3 bases and the J segment 2 bases; nucleotides outside the gene matches: 0. The CDR3 loop reads CASSLGQTNEKLFF. DNA for the CDR3: TGTGCCAGCAGCTTGGGACAGACTAATGAAAAACTGTTTTTT. Full variable domain (rest looked up from reference TRBV7-9 and TRBJ1-4): DTGVSQNPRHKITKRGQNVTFRCDPISEHNRLYWYRQTLGQGPEFLTYFQNEAQLEKSRLLSDRFSAERPKGSFSTLEIQRTEQGDSAMYLCASSLGQTNEKLFFGSGTQLSVL.

This chain joins TRBV29-1 and TRBJ2-3; D is unresolved. Germline loops: CDR1 SQVTM, CDR2 ANQGSEA. The CDR3 runs to 14 residues. Trimming removed 3 bases at V and 4 bases at J, with 14 bases between. CDR3 nucleotide sequence: TGCAGCGTTGACATGGCTAGTCCCGCAGATACGCAGTATTTT. It encodes CSVDMASPADTQYF.

The chain employs TRBV5-1 and TRBJ2-2; D not resolved. Germline CDR1 SGHRS, CDR2 YFSETQ. Between the trimmed V and J ends, which lost 4 bases and 4 bases, there was a span of 8 bases. The CDR3 runs to 13 residues. CDR3 loop: CASSPTSTGELFF. The CDR3 nucleotides read TGCGCCAGCAGCCCGACCTCCACCGGGGAGCTGTTTTTT.

This clone was found a few times. The chain uses TRBV5-4 and TRBJ2-2, with 11 bases lining up with TRBD1. V gave up 3 bases and J gave up 0 bases; unmatched junction bases: 1. Germline assignment: CDR1 SGHNT and CDR2 YYREEE (reference sequence). CDR3 size: 16 residues. The CDR3 loop is CASSWGQGANTGELFF. CDR3 DNA sequence: TGTGCCAGCAGCTGGGGACAGGGGGCGAACACCGGGGAGCTGTTTTTT. Drawing the rest from reference TRBV5-4 and TRBJ2-2, the complete variable domain is ETGVTQSPTHLIKTRGQQVTLRCSSQSGHNTVSWYQQALGQGPQFIFQYYREEENGRGNFPPRFSGLQFPNYSSELNVNALELDDSALYLCASSWGQGANTGELFFGEGSRLTVL.

This chain joins TRBV7-9 and TRBJ2-2, with TRBD2 matching over 11 bases. Looked up from germline, CDR1 is SEHNR and CDR2 is FQNEAQ (reference sequence). CDR3 length: 13 amino acids. V shed 8 bases, J shed 5 bases, and the junction held 1 base outside the gene matches. In DNA form, the CDR3 reads TGTGCCAGCCGACTAGCGGGGACCGGGGAGCTGTTTTTT. This encodes CASRLAGTGELFF.

The chain employs TRBV7-3 and TRBJ1-2; 9 nucleotides match TRBD1. V was pared by 7 bases and J by 4 bases, with 13 bases of the junction left unmatched. This CDR3 is 16 amino acids long. Germline CDR1 reads SGHTA; CDR2 reads FQGTGA. CDR3 sequence: CASTLTGGAMSYGYTF. Written as DNA, the CDR3 is TGTGCCAGCACCCTAACAGGGGGCGCGATGTCCTATGGCTACACCTTC.

The chain uses TRBV25-1 and TRBJ2-1; D call uncertain. Germline CDR1 is MGHDK and CDR2 is SYGVNS. The length of the CDR3 is 11 residues. V was pared by 5 bases and J by 9 bases, with 8 bases between. The CDR3 sequence is CASSTFTEQFF. The CDR3 DNA reads as TGTGCCAGCAGTACTTTCACTGAGCAGTTCTTC.

A remark on this clone: Other DNA sequences of this sample code for an identical CDR3. The chain links TRBV5-1 to TRBJ2-5, with no clear D. The V gene's germline CDR1 is SGHRS and CDR2 YFSETQ. The germline V and J ends were trimmed by 1 base and 4 bases, with 2 bases remaining between them. There are 11 residues in the CDR3. The CDR3 DNA reads as TGCGCCAGCAGCTTGAGAGAGACCCAGTACTTC. It codes for CASSLRETQYF.

This clone was detected many times. The rearrangement uses TRBV11-2 and TRBJ1-6; D unclear. V lost 5 bases and J lost 0, with 17 bases in between. CDR3 length: 18 amino acids. Germline CDR1 and CDR2: SGHAT and FQNNGV. The CDR3 loop is CASSLRMGGSSYNSPLHF. The CDR3 nucleotides are TGTGCCAGCAGCCTTCGGATGGGTGGTAGCTCCTATAATTCACCCCTCCACTTT.

The gene calls are TRBV4-1 and TRBJ2-1; TRBD2 aligns across 10 bases. The germline gives CDR1 MGHRA, CDR2 YSYEKL. With V trimmed by 1 base and J by 5 bases, 2 bases remained unmatched. The CDR3 has 15 residues. Here the CDR3 DNA reads TGCGCCAGCAGCCAAGGGACTAGCGGAGACAATGAGCAGTTCTTC. The encoded protein is CASSQGTSGDNEQFF.